The T cell receptor beta chain described here comes from a study of regulatory dendritic cells for organ transplantation. V dropped 1 base and J dropped 1; count of bases not matched to a gene: 4. The CDR3 spans 16 residues. From germline, CDR1 is SEHNR and CDR2 FQNEAQ (reference sequence). TCRdb's copy holds only in-frame clones and misses some; the assay was immunoSEQ multiplex PCR. The sample consists of 20,000 to 25,000 clones, 70% to 80% of them appearing once. The rearrangement uses TRBV7-9 and TRBJ1-3; 7 positions agree with TRBD1. The clonotype comes from a human donor in good health. Sequenced material: memory CD4+ T cells from blood. As for subset: CD45RO+ memory T cells. DNA for the CDR3: TGTGCCAGCAGCTTAGAACCCAGGGGGTCTGGAAACACCATATATTTT. It is translated as CASSLEPRGSGNTIYF.